The rows below give T cell receptor beta chains drawn from one sample of a study of T cells after posttransplantation cyclophosphamide. Libraries were prepared by immunoSEQ multiplex PCR; TCRdb keeps only in-frame clonotypes and omits some of them. The sample yields some 8,100 clones, without any singletons. This sample comprised PBMCs, obtained after allogeneic stem cell transplant with posttransplant cyclophosphamide. All receptors derive from a female patient aged 50-65 years who received an allogeneic stem cell transplant from a related donor, was CMV-positive, and had no GVHD. Some T cells may be supplied by the graft donor. Each CDR3 is given with its conserved first and last residue. A D gene is named only where the DNA matches it firmly. Where a row states a size, it is once, few, many or the class of an expanded clone; other rows omit it.

d_call	v_call	j_call	clone_size	cdr3_nt	cdr3_aa
TRBD1	TRBV12-3/TRBV12-4	TRBJ2-1	many	TGTGCCAGCAGCAGGGGGAGTGAGCAGTTCTTC	CASSRGSEQFF
TRBD1	TRBV5-5	TRBJ1-1	many	TGTGCCAGCAGCGCACCAGGGGGAGCGGAAGCTTTCTTT	CASSAPGGAEAFF
NA	TRBV9	TRBJ2-1	many	TGTGCCAGCAGCGTTGGAGCGGCAAGCTCCTACAATGAGCAGTTCTTC	CASSVGAASSYNEQFF
NA	TRBV15	TRBJ1-4	many	TGTGCCACCAGCAGAGGTGTCAGGGCAACTAATGAAAAACTGTTTTTT	CATSRGVRATNEKLFF
NA	TRBV12-3/TRBV12-4	TRBJ1-5	many	TGTGCCAGCAGTCCACAACCCCGAGGGGTCGAGCCCCAGCATTTT	CASSPQPRGVEPQHF
NA	TRBV28	TRBJ2-2	NA	TGTGCCAGCAATACCGCAGGGGGGCCCGAAACCGGGGAGCTGTTTTTT	CASNTAGGPETGELFF
TRBD2	TRBV9	TRBJ2-2	many	TGTGCCAGCAGCGTAGGCGCGGGAGGGAACACCGGGGAGCTGTTTTTT	CASSVGAGGNTGELFF
TRBD1	TRBV7-2	TRBJ1-4	many	TGTGCCAGCAGCCCACGACAGGGGGGAAAACTGTTTTTT	CASSPRQGGKLFF
NA	TRBV27	TRBJ2-2	many	TGTGCCAGCAGTTTAAGACAGAGGAACACCGGGGAGCTGTTTTTT	CASSLRQRNTGELFF
TRBD1	TRBV6-2/TRBV6-3	TRBJ1-6	few	TGTGCCAGCATGAGGACAGGGGGTTATTCACCCCTCCACTTT	CASMRTGGYSPLHF
NA	TRBV19	TRBJ2-1	many	TGTGCCAACCCGGTAGCCTACAATGAGCAGTTCTTC	CANPVAYNEQFF
TRBD1	TRBV19	TRBJ1-3	many	TGTGCCAGCAAGACAGGGCCGGGTTTCGGAAACACCATATATTTT	CASKTGPGFGNTIYF
TRBD1	TRBV19	TRBJ1-1	many	TGTGCCAGTAAGGGACAGGGGCCTCTATCGAACACTGAAGCTTTCTTT	CASKGQGPLSNTEAFF
NA	TRBV5-4	TRBJ1-2	many	TGTGCCAGTAGGGGACTGGGAGGTGGCTACACCTTC	CASRGLGGGYTF
NA	TRBV11-2	TRBJ1-1	NA	TGTGCCACAAAGACAGGTCCCAACATTGAAGCTTTCTTT	CATKTGPNIEAFF
NA	TRBV12-3/TRBV12-4	TRBJ1-1	many	TGTGCCACCCAAACAGGGAACACTGAAGCTTTCTTT	CATQTGNTEAFF
NA	TRBV6-6	TRBJ1-5	many	TGTGCCACCGCAGGGGCCTATCAGCCCCAGCATTTT	CATAGAYQPQHF
TRBD1	TRBV27	TRBJ2-1	many	TGTGCCAGCAGTTTAAACGACAGGGTAGGAATTTACATTCATGAGCAGTTCTTC	CASSLNDRVGIYIHEQFF
NA	TRBV29-1	TRBJ2-5	many	TGCAGCGTTCGAGGGGCAGAAGAGACCCAGTACTTC	CSVRGAEETQYF
TRBD2	TRBV13	TRBJ2-1	many	TGTGCCAGCCTAATAGCGGTTCTAGCGGACAATGAGCAGTTCTTC	CASLIAVLADNEQFF
NA	TRBV12-3/TRBV12-4	TRBJ1-1	NA	TGTGCCAGCAGTCCTCGTCGGGGAGGCGCTGAAGCTTTCTTT	CASSPRRGGAEAFF
TRBD2	TRBV9	TRBJ2-3	few	TGTGCCAGCAGCCTTGGACTAGCGGGATTCACAGATACGCAGTATTTT	CASSLGLAGFTDTQYF
NA	TRBV19	TRBJ2-3	many	TGTGCCAGTAGTATCACCACAAGGAGGGCAGATACGCAGTATTTT	CASSITTRRADTQYF
TRBD1	TRBV7-2	TRBJ2-1	many	TGTGCCAGCAGCCCGGGACAGGGGGTGTTCAATGAGCAGTTCTTC	CASSPGQGVFNEQFF
TRBD2	TRBV18	TRBJ2-4	many	TGTGCCAGCTCACCGTTGGGAACTAGCGCCCTAGCCAAAAACATTCAGTACTTC	CASSPLGTSALAKNIQYF
NA	TRBV2	TRBJ1-3	many	TGTGCCAGCAGCTTCCTGCGGGTTCGCTCTGGAAACACCATATATTTT	CASSFLRVRSGNTIYF
NA	TRBV7-6	TRBJ2-7	many	TGTGCCAGCAGCCCATCCTCCCAGGGCCCCTACGAGCAGTACTTC	CASSPSSQGPYEQYF
TRBD2	TRBV9	TRBJ2-1	many	TGTGCCAGCAGCGTAGATCAGCGGGAGATGGGTGAGCAGTTCTTC	CASSVDQREMGEQFF